This TCR beta chain was sequenced during a study of T-cell memory formation after mild COVID-19. The wider study: TCR clusters were mostly donor specific. Regarding the study as a whole: A balance of CD4 and CD8 characterized clones contracting day 15 to 85, whereas later expanders leaned CD4+.

About this clonotype itself: Its antigen is currently unknown.

With constant-segment primers, 5'RACE yielded cDNA libraries of TCR alpha and TCR beta that carried sample barcodes and UMIs. TCRdb re-called the 5' RACE reads through MiXCR, storing one row per CDR3 protein. Among around 150,000 distinct CDR3 sequences listed, roughly 28% were seen once. Looked up from germline, CDR1 is DFQATT and CDR2 is SNEGSKA (reference sequence). The V gene lost 6 bases and the J gene lost 2 bases, with 17 bases spanning the gap. The CDR3 contains 15 residues. The chain employs TRBV20-1 and TRBJ1-5, with a possible D match to TRBD1 (6 bases). The sequenced sample was PBMCs or a T cell subset sorted from them (not recorded which). The TCR sequence derives from an adult woman who had mild COVID-19 (a few samples of this study predate the infection). Cell type and time point are not known. The DNA for the CDR3 is TGCAGTGCCCCAGAGGGCAGGGGTGGCAATCAGCCCCAGCATTTT. This translates into CSAPEGRGGNQPQHF.